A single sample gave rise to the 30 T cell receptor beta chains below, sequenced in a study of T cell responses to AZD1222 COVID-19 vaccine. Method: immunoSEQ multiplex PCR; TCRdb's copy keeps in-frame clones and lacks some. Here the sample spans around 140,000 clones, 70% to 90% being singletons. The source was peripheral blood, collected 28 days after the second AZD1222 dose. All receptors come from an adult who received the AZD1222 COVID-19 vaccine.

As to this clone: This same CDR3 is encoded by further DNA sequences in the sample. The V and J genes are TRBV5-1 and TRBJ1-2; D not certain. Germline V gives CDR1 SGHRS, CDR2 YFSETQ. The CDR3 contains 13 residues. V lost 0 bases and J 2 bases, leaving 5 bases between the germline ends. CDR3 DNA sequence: TGCGCCAGCAGCTTGGGGCAGAACTATGGCTACACCTTC. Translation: CASSLGQNYGYTF.

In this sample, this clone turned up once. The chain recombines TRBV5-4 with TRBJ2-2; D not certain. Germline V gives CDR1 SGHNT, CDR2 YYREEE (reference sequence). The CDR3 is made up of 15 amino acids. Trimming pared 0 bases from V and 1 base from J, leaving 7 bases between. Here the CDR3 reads CASSLEARNTGELFF. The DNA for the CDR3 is TGTGCCAGCAGCTTGGAGGCAAGGAACACCGGGGAGCTGTTTTTT.

The CDR3 coding sequence is TGTGCCAGCAGCTTAGATGTCGGAGGATCTGAAAAACTGTTTTTT. Translating it yields CASSLDVGGSEKLFF. V gene TRBV7-8 combines with J gene TRBJ1-4, with D unclear. CDR1 and CDR2 from the germline V gene are SGHVS and FQNEAQ. The V gene lost 1 base and the J gene lost 7 bases, with 13 bases spanning the gap. This CDR3 comprises 15 residues.

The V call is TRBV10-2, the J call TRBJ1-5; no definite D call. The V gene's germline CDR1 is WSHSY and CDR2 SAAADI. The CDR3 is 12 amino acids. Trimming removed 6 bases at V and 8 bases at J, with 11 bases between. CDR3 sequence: CASRDLKEPQHF. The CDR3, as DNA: TGCGCCAGCAGGGACCTTAAGGAGCCCCAGCATTTT.

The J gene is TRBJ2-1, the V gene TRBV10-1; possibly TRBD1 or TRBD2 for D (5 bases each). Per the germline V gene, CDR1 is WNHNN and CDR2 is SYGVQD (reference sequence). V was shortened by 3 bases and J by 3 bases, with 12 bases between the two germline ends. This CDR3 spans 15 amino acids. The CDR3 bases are TGCGCCAGCAGTGAAGGGGACCCCCTCTACAATGAGCAGTTCTTC. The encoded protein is CASSEGDPLYNEQFF.

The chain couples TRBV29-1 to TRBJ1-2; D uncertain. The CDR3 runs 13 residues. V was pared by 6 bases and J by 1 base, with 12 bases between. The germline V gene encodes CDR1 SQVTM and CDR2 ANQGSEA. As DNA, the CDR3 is TGCAGCGTCGAAACGACTTTTAACTATGGCTACACCTTC. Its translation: CSVETTFNYGYTF.

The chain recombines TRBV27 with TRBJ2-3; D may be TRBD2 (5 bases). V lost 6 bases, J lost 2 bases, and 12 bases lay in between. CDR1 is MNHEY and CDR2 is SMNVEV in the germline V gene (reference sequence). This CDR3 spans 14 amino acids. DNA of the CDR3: TGTGCCAGCAGACGGCTAGACTACACAGATACGCAGTATTTT. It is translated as CASRRLDYTDTQYF.

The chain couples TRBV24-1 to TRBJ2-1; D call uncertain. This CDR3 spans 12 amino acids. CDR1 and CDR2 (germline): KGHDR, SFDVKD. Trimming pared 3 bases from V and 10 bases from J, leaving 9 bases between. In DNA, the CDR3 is TGTGCCACCAGTGATACCCACTGGGAGCAGTTCTTC. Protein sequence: CATSDTHWEQFF.

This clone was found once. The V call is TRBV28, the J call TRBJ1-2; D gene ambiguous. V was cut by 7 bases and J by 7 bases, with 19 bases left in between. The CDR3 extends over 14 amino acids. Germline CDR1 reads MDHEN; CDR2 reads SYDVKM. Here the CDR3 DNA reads TGTGCCAGCACCCTAGAGGCATCCGCTTCTGGCTACACCTTC. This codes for CASTLEASASGYTF.

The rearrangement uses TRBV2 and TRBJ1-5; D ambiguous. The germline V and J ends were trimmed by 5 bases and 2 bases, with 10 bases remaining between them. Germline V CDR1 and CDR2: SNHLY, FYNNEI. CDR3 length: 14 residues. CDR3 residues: CASSPPVGNQPQHF. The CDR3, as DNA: TGTGCCAGCAGTCCCCCGGTGGGCAATCAGCCCCAGCATTTT.

The CDR3 region has the DNA TGTGCCAGCAGTTTCGCGACTACTGAGCAGTTCTTC. Amino acids: CASSFATTEQFF. The gene calls are TRBV28 and TRBJ2-1; D perhaps matches TRBD2 (5 bases). Germline assignment: CDR1 MDHEN and CDR2 SYDVKM. The CDR3 has 12 amino acids. Trimming took off 3 bases at V and 9 bases at J, with 9 bases between the two ends.

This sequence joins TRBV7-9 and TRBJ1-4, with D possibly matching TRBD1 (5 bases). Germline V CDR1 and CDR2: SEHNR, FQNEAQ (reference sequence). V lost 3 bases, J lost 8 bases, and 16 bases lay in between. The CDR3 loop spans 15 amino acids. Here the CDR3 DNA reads TGTGCCAGCAGCTTGGCCTCCGGGACTTTAGAAAAACTGTTTTTT. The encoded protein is CASSLASGTLEKLFF.

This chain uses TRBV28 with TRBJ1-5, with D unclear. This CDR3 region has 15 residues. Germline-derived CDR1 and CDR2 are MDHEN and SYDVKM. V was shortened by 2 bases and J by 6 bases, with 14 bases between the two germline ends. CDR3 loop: CASSLRIGWGQPQHF. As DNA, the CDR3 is TGTGCCAGCAGTTTAAGGATAGGGTGGGGTCAGCCCCAGCATTTT.

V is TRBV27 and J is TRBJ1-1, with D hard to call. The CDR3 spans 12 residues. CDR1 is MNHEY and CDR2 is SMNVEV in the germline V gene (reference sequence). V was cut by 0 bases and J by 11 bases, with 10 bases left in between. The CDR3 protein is CASSLSGGLAFF. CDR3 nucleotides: TGTGCCAGCAGTTTATCGGGAGGGTTGGCTTTCTTT.

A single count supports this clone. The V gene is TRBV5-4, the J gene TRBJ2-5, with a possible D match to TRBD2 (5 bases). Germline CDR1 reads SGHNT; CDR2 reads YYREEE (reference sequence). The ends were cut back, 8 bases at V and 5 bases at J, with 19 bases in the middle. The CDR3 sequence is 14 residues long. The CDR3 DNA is TGTGCCAGACTCTTATTAGCGCCTCGGGAGACCCAGTACTTC. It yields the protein CARLLLAPRETQYF.

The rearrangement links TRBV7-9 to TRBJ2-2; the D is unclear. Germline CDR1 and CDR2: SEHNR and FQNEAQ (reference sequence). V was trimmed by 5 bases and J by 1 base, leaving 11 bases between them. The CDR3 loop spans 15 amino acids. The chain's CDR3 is CASSPHSLNTGELFF. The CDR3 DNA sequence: TGTGCCAGCAGCCCCCACTCCCTGAACACCGGGGAGCTGTTTTTT. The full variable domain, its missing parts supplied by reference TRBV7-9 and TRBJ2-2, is DTGVSQNPRHKITKRGQNVTFRCDPISEHNRLYWYRQTLGQGPEFLTYFQNEAQLEKSRLLSDRFSAERPKGSFSTLEIQRTEQGDSAMYLCASSPHSLNTGELFFGEGSRLTVL.

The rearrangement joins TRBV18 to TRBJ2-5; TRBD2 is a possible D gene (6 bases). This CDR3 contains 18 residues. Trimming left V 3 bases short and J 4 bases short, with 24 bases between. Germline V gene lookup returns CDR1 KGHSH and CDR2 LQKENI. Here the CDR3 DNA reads TGTGCCAGCTCACCCAATTTCGGGTCGATCGGGAGAAGAGAGACCCAGTACTTC. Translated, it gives CASSPNFGSIGRRETQYF.

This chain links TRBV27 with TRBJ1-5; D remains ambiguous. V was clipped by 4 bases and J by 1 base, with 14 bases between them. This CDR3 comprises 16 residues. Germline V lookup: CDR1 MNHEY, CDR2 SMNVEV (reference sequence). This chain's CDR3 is CASSSGLLGSNQPQHF. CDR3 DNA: TGTGCCAGCAGTTCCGGACTTCTAGGAAGCAATCAGCCCCAGCATTTT.

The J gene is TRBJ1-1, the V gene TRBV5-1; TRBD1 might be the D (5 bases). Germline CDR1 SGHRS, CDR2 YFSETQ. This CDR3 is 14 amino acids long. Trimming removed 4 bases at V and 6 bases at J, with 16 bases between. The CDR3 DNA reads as TGCGCCAGCAGCCCGGGGGAGTTGAGAGCTGAAGCTTTCTTT. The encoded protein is CASSPGELRAEAFF.

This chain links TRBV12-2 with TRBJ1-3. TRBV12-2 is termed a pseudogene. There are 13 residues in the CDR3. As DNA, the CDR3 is TGTGCAAGTCGCCCCCCCACGGGAAACACCATATATTTT. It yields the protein CASRPPTGNTIYF.

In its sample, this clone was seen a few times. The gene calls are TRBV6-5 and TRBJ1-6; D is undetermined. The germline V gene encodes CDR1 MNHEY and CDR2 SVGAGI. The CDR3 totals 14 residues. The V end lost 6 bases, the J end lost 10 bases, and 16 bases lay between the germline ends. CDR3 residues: CASRLQRAESPLHF. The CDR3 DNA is TGTGCCAGCAGATTACAGAGGGCAGAATCACCCCTCCACTTT.

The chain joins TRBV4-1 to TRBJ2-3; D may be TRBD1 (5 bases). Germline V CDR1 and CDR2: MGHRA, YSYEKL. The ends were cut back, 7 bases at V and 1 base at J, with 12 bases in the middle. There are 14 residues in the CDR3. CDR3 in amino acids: CASTPRAGTDTQYF. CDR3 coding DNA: TGCGCCAGCACCCCCAGGGCCGGCACAGATACGCAGTATTTT.

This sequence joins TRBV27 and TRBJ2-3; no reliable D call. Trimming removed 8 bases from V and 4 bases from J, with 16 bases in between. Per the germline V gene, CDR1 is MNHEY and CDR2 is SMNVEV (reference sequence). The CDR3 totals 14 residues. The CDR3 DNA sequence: TGTGCCAGCCGAGCATTCGGACGGGCAGATACGCAGTATTTT. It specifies CASRAFGRADTQYF.

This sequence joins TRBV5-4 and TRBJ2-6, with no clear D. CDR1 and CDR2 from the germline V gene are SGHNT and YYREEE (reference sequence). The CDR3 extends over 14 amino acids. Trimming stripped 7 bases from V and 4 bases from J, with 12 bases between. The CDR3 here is CASGLVSGANVLTF. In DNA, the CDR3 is TGTGCCAGCGGGCTGGTGTCCGGGGCCAACGTCCTGACTTTC.

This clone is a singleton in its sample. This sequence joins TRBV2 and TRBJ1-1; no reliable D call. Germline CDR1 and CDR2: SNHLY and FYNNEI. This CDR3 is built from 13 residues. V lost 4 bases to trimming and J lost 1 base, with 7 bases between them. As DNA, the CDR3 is TGTGCCAGCAGTGGGCAGACGAACACTGAAGCTTTCTTT. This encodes CASSGQTNTEAFF. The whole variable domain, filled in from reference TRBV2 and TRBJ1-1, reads EPEVTQTPSHQVTQMGQEVILRCVPISNHLYFYWYRQILGQKVEFLVSFYNNEISEKSEIFDDQFSVERPDGSNFTLKIRSTKLEDSAMYFCASSGQTNTEAFFGQGTRLTVV.

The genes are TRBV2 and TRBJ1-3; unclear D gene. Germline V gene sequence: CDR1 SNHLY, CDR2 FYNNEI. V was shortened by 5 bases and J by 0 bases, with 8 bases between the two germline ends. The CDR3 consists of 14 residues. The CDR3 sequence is CASSITVSGNTIYF. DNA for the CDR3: TGTGCCAGCAGTATCACAGTCTCTGGAAACACCATATATTTT.

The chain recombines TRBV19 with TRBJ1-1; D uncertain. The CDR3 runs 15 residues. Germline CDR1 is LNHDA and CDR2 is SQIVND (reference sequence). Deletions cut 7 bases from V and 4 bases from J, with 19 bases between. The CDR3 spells CASTPRGAGGTEAFF. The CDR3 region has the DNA TGTGCCAGTACCCCCCGGGGAGCGGGAGGCACTGAAGCTTTCTTT.

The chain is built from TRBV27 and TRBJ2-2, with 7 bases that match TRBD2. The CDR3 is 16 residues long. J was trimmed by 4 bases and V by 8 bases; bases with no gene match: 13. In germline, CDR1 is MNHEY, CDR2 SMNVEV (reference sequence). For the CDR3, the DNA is TGTGCCAGCGCGGGGGAACCGGGACGGCCCACCGGGGAGCTGTTTTTT. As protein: CASAGEPGRPTGELFF.

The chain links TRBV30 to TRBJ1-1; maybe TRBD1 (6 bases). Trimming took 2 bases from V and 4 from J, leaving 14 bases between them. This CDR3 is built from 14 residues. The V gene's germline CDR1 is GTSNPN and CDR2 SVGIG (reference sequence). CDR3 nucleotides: TGTGCCTGGAGTCGACAGGTTCGTTCCACTGAAGCTTTCTTT. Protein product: CAWSRQVRSTEAFF.

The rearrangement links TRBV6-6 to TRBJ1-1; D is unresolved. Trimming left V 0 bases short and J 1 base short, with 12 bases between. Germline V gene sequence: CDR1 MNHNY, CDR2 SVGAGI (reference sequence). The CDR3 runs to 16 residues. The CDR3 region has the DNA TGTGCCAGCAGTTACTCGAGTGGGTTAGGGAACACTGAAGCTTTCTTT. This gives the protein CASSYSSGLGNTEAFF.